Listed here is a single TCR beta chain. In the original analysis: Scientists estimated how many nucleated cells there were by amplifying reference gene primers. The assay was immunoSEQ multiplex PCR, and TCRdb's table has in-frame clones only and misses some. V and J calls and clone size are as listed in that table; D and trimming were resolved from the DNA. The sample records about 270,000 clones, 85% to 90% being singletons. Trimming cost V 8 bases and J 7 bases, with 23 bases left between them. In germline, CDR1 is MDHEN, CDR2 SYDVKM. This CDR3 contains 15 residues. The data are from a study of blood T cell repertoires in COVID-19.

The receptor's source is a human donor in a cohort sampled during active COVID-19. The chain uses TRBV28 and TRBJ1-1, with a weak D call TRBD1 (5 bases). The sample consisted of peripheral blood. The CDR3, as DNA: TGTGCCAGCGGACAACCCACTGTTATCTTTAGTGAAGCTTTCTTT. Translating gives CASGQPTVIFSEAFF. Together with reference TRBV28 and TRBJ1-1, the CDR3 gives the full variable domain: DVKVTQSSRYLVKRTGEKVFLECVQDMDHENMFWYRQDPGLGLRLIYFSYDVKMKEKGDIPEGYSVSREKKERFSLILESASTNQTSMYLCASGQPTVIFSEAFFGQGTRLTVV.